This T cell receptor beta chain is from a study of T cell changes during pregnancy in multiple sclerosis. Trimming cost V 0 bases and J 5 bases; bases outside gene matches: 4. CDR3 length equals 16 residues. The germline V gene encodes CDR1 SGHRS and CDR2 YFSETQ. Clones were read by immunoSEQ multiplex PCR, and TCRdb kept only the in-frame ones, dropping some. Of 58,000 or so clones listed, around 93% are singletons. Material: peripheral blood, obtained in the first trimester of pregnancy. The rearrangement links TRBV5-1 to TRBJ2-3, with 12 bases fitting TRBD1. This receptor was identified in a female donor with multiple sclerosis, enrolled in a pregnancy study. DNA for the CDR3: TGCGCCAGCAGCTTGGGAGGGACAGGGGGCGAAGATACGCAGTATTTT. Its protein is CASSLGGTGGEDTQYF.